This TCR beta chain was retrieved from a study of cytomegalovirus exposure and HLA in healthy donors (dated by TCRdb to 2017 to 2019). Looking at the study overall: In an earlier analysis of roughly 500 of the donors, around 290 Gb of sequence data and approximately 100 million unique TCR beta sequences from roughly 200 million T cells were reported. An early release that covered roughly 600 HLA-typed donors contained approximately 300 gigabases of sequencing data and tens of millions of unique TCR sequences. The genetic ancestry cluster associated with self-reported Caucasian donors included 81% of the 300 to 450 genotyped donors. The study aimed to test whether cataloging public T cell receptors could reveal signatures of past pathogen exposure. Using immunosequencing, the study profiled T cell repertoires from fewer than 850 subjects and related those repertoires to cytomegalovirus serostatus. A separate validation cohort of more than 100 different subjects was used in addition to the roughly 670-subject first cohort. The study combined high-throughput TCR immunosequencing, statistical association of individual TCRs with disease status, and machine learning to predict cytomegalovirus infection status. A later analysis re-examined previously published TCR beta repertoires from just over 650 donors and added high-resolution HLA genotyping to investigate patterns of TCR occurrence. The later analysis used no new phenotypic data to find candidate immune exposures, relying instead on TCR beta sequences and their occurrence across donors. An earlier analysis of nearly 600 of the donors applied high-throughput TCR beta sequencing to assess whether each TCR beta V gene segment acted as functional or pseudogenic. Alongside the repertoire data, information on donor age, sex, ethnicity and CMV serostatus was compiled. Genome-wide SNP genotypes for about 65% of the 666 donors were used in a later genetic analysis, which treated that subset as a discovery cohort. Every discovery cohort repertoire had been produced on one sequencing platform. HLA typing included class I and class II loci at four-digit resolution. Typing coverage varied by locus: about 620-630 donors for A, B, C, DRB1 and DQB1; around 560 for DQA1; about 590 for DPA1; roughly 450 for DPB1. Five DR-DQ haplotypes were handled as single units for association and clustering, since linkage in the cohort was strong. Among some 410 genotyped donors of the cohort, an average of around 240,000 unique TCR beta nucleotide sequences were sequenced per donor, roughly 18% of them non-productive. Paper-wide results and their limitations: CMV serostatus was the only immune exposure information available for the cohort. Across donors, most TCR sequences were observed very rarely, whereas some public TCRs were present in many individuals. Because some donors lacked HLA typing at each locus, the association tests relied only on the typed subset. A further reported finding was that TCR beta sequences accurately predicted the HLA-A and HLA-B alleles for most subjects in the first cohort. When HLA alleles, especially DR and DQ, strongly co-occurred, TCR associations were difficult to assign to individual alleles. According to a later genetic analysis, donors in an Asian-associated ancestry cluster had fewer N-insertions in productive TCRs than the roughly 660-donor mean. At a false discovery rate of 0.05, a later analysis linked 16,951 TCR beta sequences to specific HLA alleles. Linkage disequilibrium might explain the correlated functional status among segregating V segments, but an unknown experimental factor could not be excluded. A later analysis found that TCR association rates varied across HLA loci, with DRB1 alleles showing the most associated TCRs and HLA-C alleles the fewest. It was suggested by the authors that the approach could potentially be generalized to other disease states and immunological phenotypes. Only TCR beta chains were sequenced in this cohort, and the absence of alpha or paired-chain data limited detectable features. In an earlier analysis of 450 to 750 of the donors, most TCR beta V segments appeared in productive rearrangements about 87% or about 30% of the time, broadly matching IMGT annotations. In both the original and validation cohorts, the classifier was reported to diagnose cytomegalovirus status with high specificity and sensitivity. Several of the top co-occurrence clusters appeared to be linked to parvovirus B19, influenza, CMV and Epstein-Barr virus, according to a later analysis. Because the 87-base-pair reads could not distinguish some IMGT-functional V segments, including TRBV6-2 and TRBV6-3, those segments were excluded. Because counts were too low, about 18 rarely observed V segments, including chromosome 9 orphons, were left out of the earlier analysis of some 640 of the donors. In the study, 150 to 200 TCR beta chains were listed as associated with cytomegalovirus. In a later genetic analysis, a missense DCLRE1C variant was associated with V-gene and J-gene trimming of TCR beta chains, and the association was replicated in an independent cohort. In vitro tests confirmed that a few of the cytomegalovirus-associated TCR beta chains recognize cytomegalovirus antigens. According to a later analysis, most CMV-associated TCR beta chains appeared to be HLA-restricted, and the HLA associations seemed to be driven largely by CMV exposure. In a later analysis, HLA-associated TCR beta chains were found to be more clonally expanded and to have lower generation probabilities than equally common non-associated chains. Presence/absence analyses assumed roughly uniform sequencing depth across donors, an assumption that may not hold. A cluster of highly shared sequence variants was judged likely to be a technical artifact of the sequencing pipeline.

Library method: the immunoSEQ multiplex PCR assay. The multiplex PCR relied on a mix of 60 forward primers for TCR Vbeta segments and 13 reverse primers for TCR Jbeta segments. The CDR3 region of rearranged TCR beta genes was amplified from genomic DNA with a multiplex PCR assay. On the Illumina HiSeq System, the amplified TCR beta libraries were sequenced as 87-base-pair reads. For the original study's pipeline: A later analysis tallied tens of millions of unique TCR beta chains across the 700 or so repertoires, and about 10 million of those chains were shared by two or more donors. A nearest-neighbor algorithm error-corrected the raw reads and collapsed the reads into unique sequences, merging closely related sequences to remove PCR and sequencing errors. To assign V, D and J gene segments, CDR3 sequences were aligned to IMGT reference sequences. For a sequence to be retained, a match of at least six nucleotides to both a V gene segment and a J gene segment was required. Rearrangements were classified as productive when the CDR3 lacked stop codons and remained in frame with V and J, and all other rearrangements were classified as non-productive. CDR3 was defined by IMGT convention, running from the second conserved V-encoded cysteine to the conserved J-encoded phenylalanine. In an earlier analysis of just under 600 of the donors, sequences lacking an unambiguous match to a single V gene segment were excluded. In an earlier analysis of approximately 590 of the donors, V segments were called functional above 56.7% productive rearrangements and were called segregating when the between-donor standard deviation exceeded 5%. A statistical classification framework was built for diagnosing cytomegalovirus status from the catalog of TCR beta chain sequences. In a later analysis, V and J genes were assigned by comparing TCR nucleotide sequences against IMGT/GENE-DB human TR gene sequences. In a later analysis, CDR3 sequences and most-parsimonious VDJ recombination scenarios were assigned using the TCRdist pipeline. In a later analysis, each TCR beta chain was defined by its CDR3 amino acid sequence together with its V-gene family, and reads without a unique V-gene family were excluded. As a way to deal with suspected cross-contamination and a sequencing artifact, a later analysis dropped 450 to 600 nucleotide sequences that were highly shared and had low generation probability. For each public chain, a later analysis derived a clonal expansion index from normalized ranks of inferred template counts within each repertoire. A later analysis computed generation probabilities with a VDJ recombination model fitted to out-of-frame rearrangements, and checked the results against IGoR. In a later analysis, TCR-TCR, TCR-HLA and TCR-CMV co-occurrence was scored with hypergeometric tests, and a repertoire-size bias correction was applied to TCR pairs. In a later analysis, false discovery rates were estimated by permuting HLA or CMV assignments 20 times. A later analysis grouped co-occurring TCRs with DBSCAN, adding TCRdist sequence similarity when clustering within HLA-allele-positive subsets. For co-occurrence clustering, repertoires with fewer than 30,000 or more than 120,000 public chains were excluded, along with roughly 5 repertoires with anomalous nucleotide sharing. The immuneACCESS repertoire file appears here via TCRdb, limited to in-frame rearrangements. These files lack a portion of the clones; in checked studies, under half of the deficit traces to unresolved V genes, and the cause of the others is not known. Clone size and V and J calls were adopted from that table, with D and trimming inferred from the DNA. This sample holds 200,000 or so clones; roughly 84% were observed only once. About 0.25% of the sample goes to the ten largest clones.

This clone was found once. The target of this receptor is not known. Per-nucleotide qualities are absent, and no much larger clonotype sits a single base away. CDR1 and CDR2 (SGDLS, YYNGEE) derive from the germline V gene. The CDR3 goes from the cysteine to the phenylalanine over 14 residues. CDR3 DNA only is kept here, 42 bases in frame from base 1. The junction carries 12 bases between V and J, which are trimmed by 1 base and 5 bases respectively. The cohort consisted of more than 650 healthy bone marrow donors. All cohort members were sampled while nominally healthy, although unrecorded immune exposures were likely present. The donor was CMV seronegative and was included in the group of about 350 seronegative cohort members. A peripheral blood sample was collected from each donor, and TCR beta sequencing was performed on peripheral blood mononuclear cells. Genomic DNA extraction from the blood cell samples was performed with the Qiagen DNeasy Blood Extraction Kit.

The sample taken for sequencing was PBMCs. The TCR originated in a boy aged 5 to 17 in good health and CMV-seronegative. The chain links TRBV9 with TRBJ2-5, with a weak D call of TRBD2 (6 bases match). The DNA is TGTGCCAGCAGCGTATCAGATGGGGGGGAGACCCAGTACTTC. This sequence encodes CASSVSDGGETQYF.